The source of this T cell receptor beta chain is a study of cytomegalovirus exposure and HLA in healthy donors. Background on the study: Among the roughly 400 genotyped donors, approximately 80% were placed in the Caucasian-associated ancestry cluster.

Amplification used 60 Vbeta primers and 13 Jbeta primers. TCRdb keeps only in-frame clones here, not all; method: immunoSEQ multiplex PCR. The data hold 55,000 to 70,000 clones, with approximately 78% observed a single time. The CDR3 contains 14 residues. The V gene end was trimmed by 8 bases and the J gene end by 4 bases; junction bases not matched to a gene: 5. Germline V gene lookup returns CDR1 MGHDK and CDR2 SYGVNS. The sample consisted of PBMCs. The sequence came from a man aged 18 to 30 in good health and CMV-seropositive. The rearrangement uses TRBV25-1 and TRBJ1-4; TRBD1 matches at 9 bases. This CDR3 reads CASGLTGGNEKLFF. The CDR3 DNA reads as TGTGCCAGCGGCCTGACAGGGGGTAATGAAAAACTGTTTTTT.